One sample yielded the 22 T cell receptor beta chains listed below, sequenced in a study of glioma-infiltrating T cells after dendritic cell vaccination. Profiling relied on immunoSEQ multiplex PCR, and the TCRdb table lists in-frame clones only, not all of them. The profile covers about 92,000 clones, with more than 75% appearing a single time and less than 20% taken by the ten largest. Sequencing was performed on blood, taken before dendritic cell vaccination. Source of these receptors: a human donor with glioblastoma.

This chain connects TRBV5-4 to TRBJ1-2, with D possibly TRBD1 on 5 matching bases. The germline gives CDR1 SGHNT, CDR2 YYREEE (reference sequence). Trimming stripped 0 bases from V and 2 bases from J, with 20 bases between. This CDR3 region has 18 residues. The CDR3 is CASSLVSGWGSNNYGYTF. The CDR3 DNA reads TGTGCCAGCAGCTTGGTCTCGGGTTGGGGCAGCAACAACTATGGCTACACCTTC.

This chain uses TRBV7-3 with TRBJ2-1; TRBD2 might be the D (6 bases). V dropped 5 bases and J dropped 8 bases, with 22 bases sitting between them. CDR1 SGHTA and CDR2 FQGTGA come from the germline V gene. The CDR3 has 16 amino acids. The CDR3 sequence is CASSPSGGMLGDEQFF. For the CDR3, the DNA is TGTGCCAGCAGCCCTAGTGGCGGGATGTTAGGGGATGAGCAGTTCTTC. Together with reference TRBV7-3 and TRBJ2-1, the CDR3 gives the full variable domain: GAGVSQTPSNKVTEKGKYVELRCDPISGHTALYWYRQSLGQGPEFLIYFQGTGAADDSGLPNDRFFAVRPEGSVSTLKIQRTERGDSAVYLCASSPSGGMLGDEQFFGPGTRLTVL.

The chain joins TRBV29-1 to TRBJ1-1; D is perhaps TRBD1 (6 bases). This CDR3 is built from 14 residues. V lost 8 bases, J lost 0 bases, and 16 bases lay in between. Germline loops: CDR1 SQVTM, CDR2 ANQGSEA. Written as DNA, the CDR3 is TGCAGCTCTCACCCCGGGGGGCTGAACACTGAAGCTTTCTTT. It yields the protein CSSHPGGLNTEAFF.

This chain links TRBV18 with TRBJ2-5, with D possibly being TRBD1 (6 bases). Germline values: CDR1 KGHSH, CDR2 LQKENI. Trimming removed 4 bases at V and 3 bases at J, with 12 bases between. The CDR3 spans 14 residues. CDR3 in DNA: TGTGCCAGCTCACAACTGCGGACAGAAGAGACCCAGTACTTC. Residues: CASSQLRTEETQYF.

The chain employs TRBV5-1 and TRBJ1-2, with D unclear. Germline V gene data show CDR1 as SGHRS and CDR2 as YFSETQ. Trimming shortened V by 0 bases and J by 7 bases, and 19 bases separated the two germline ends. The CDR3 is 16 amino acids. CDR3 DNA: TGCGCCAGCAGCTTGGCAGGCAGCCCACTGCCAGTTGGCTACACCTTC. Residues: CASSLAGSPLPVGYTF. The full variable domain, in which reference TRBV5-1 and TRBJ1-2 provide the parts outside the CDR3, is KAGVTQTPRYLIKTRGQQVTLSCSPISGHRSVSWYQQTPGQGLQFLFEYFSETQRNKGNFPGRFSGRQFSNSRSEMNVSTLELGDSALYLCASSLAGSPLPVGYTFGSGTRLTVV.

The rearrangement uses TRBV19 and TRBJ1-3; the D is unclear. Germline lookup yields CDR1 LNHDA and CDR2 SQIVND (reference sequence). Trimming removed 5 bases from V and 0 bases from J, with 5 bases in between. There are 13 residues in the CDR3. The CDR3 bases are TGTGCCAGTAGTGGGAGCTCTGGAAACACCATATATTTT. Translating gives CASSGSSGNTIYF.

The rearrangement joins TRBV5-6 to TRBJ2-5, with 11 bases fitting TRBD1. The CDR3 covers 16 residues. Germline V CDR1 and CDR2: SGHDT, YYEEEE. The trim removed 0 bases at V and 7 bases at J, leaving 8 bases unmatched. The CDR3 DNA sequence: TGTGCCAGCAGCTTGGGGACAGGGGGCCGGGAGGTGACCCAGTACTTC. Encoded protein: CASSLGTGGREVTQYF. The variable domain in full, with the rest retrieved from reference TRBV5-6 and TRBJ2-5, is DAGVTQSPTHLIKTRGQQVTLRCSPKSGHDTVSWYQQALGQGPQFIFQYYEEEERQRGNFPDRFSGHQFPNYSSELNVNALLLGDSALYLCASSLGTGGREVTQYFGPGTRLLVL.

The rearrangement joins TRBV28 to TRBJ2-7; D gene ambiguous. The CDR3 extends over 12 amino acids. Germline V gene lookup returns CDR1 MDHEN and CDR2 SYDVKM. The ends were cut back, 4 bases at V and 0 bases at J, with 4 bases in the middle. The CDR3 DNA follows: TGTGCCAGCAGTTCATTCTCCTACGAGCAGTACTTC. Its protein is CASSSFSYEQYF.

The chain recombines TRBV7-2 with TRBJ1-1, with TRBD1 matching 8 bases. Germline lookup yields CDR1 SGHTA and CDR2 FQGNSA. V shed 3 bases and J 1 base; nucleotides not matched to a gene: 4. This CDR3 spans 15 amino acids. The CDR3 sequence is CASSFRQGSNTEAFF. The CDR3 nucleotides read TGTGCCAGCAGCTTCCGACAGGGGTCGAACACTGAAGCTTTCTTT.

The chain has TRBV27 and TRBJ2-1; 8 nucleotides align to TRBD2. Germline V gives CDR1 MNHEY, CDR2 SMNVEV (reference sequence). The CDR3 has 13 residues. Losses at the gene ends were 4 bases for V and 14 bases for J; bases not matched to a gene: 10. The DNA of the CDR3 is TGTGCCAGCAGTTCCGTAGTAGGGACTAGGGAGTTCTTC. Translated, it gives CASSSVVGTREFF.

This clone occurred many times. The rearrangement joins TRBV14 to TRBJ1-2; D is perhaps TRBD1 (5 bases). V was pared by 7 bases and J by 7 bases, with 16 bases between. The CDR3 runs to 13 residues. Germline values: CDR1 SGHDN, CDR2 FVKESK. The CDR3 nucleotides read TGTGCCAGCACCCATGGGGGGATTGGTGGCTACACCTTC. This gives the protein CASTHGGIGGYTF. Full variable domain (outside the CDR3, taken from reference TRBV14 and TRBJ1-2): EAGVTQFPSHSVIEKGQTVTLRCDPISGHDNLYWYRRVMGKEIKFLLHFVKESKQDESGMPNNRFLAERTGGTYSTLKVQPAELEDSGVYFCASTHGGIGGYTFGSGTRLTVV.

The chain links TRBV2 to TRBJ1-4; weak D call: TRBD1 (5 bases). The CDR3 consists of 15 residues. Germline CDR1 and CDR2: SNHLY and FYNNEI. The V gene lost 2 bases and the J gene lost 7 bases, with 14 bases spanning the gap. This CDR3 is CASSEQDRGGEKLFF. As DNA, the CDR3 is TGTGCCAGCAGTGAACAGGACCGGGGGGGTGAAAAACTGTTTTTT.

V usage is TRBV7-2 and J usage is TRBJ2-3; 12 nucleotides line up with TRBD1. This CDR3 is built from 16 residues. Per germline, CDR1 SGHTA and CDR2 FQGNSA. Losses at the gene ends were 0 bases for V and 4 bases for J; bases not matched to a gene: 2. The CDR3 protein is CASSLAGTGGADTQYF. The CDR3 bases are TGTGCCAGCAGCTTAGCGGGGACAGGGGGCGCAGATACGCAGTATTTT.

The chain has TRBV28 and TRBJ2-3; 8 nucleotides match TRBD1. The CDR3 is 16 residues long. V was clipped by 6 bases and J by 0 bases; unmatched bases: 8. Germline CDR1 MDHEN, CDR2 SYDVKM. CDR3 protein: CASSPGQGLSTDTQYF. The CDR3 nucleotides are TGTGCCAGCAGCCCCGGACAGGGCCTAAGCACAGATACGCAGTATTTT.

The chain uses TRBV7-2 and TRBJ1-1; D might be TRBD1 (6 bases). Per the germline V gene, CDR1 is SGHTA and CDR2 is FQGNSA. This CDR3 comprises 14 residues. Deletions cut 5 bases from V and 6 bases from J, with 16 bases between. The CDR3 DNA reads TGTGCCAGCAGCCTACACAGGGAATTCGCTGAAGCTTTCTTT. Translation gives CASSLHREFAEAFF. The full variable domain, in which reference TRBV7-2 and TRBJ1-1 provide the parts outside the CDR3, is GAGVSQSPSNKVTEKGKDVELRCDPISGHTALYWYRQSLGQGLEFLIYFQGNSAPDKSGLPSDRFSAERTGGSVSTLTIQRTQQEDSAVYLCASSLHREFAEAFFGQGTRLTVV.

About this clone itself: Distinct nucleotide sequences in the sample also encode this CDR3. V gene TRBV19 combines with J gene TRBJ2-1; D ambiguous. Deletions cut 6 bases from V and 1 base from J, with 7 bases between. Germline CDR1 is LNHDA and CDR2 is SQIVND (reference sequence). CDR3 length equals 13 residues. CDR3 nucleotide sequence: TGTGCCAGTAGGGAGAGGTCCTACAATGAGCAGTTCTTC. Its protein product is CASRERSYNEQFF.

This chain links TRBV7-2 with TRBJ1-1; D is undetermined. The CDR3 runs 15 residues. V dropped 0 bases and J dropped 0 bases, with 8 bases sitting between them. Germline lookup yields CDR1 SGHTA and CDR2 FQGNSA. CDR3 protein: CASSLAGNLNTEAFF. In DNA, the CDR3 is TGTGCCAGCAGCTTAGCGGGCAACCTGAACACTGAAGCTTTCTTT.

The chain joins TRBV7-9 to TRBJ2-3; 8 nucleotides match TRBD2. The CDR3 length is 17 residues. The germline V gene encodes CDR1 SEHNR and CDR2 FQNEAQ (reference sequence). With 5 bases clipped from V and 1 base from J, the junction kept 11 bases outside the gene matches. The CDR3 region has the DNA TGTGCCAGCAGCCCCGGTTTCAGCGGGAGTCGCACAGATACGCAGTATTTT. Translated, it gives CASSPGFSGSRTDTQYF.

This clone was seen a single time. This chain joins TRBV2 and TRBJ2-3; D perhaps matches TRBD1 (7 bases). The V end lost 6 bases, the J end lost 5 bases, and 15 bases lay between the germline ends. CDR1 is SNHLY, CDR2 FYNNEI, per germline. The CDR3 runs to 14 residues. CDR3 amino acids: CASRGTEAGDTQYF. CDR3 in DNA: TGTGCCAGCAGGGGGACAGAAGCGGGAGATACGCAGTATTTT.

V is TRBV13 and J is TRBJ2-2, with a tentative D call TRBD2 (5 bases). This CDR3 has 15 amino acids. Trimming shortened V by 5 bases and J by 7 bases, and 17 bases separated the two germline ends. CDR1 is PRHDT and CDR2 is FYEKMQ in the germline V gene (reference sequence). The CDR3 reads CASSEDGGLIGELFF. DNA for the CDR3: TGTGCCAGCAGCGAGGACGGAGGTCTGATCGGGGAGCTGTTTTTT.

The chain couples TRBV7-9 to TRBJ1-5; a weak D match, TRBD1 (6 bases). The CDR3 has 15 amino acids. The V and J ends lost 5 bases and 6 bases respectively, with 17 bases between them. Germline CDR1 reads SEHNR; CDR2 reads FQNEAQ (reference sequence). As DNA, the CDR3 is TGTGCCAGCAGCCAAGGGGGGGGCAACAGTCAGCCCCAGCATTTT. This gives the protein CASSQGGGNSQPQHF.

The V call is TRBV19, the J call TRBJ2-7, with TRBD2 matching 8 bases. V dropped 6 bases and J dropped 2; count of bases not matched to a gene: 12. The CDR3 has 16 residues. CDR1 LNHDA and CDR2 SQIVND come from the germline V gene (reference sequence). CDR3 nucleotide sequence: TGTGCCAGTAGCCCCCTCCCGACTAGCGCGACCTACGAGCAGTACTTC. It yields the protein CASSPLPTSATYEQYF.